This T cell receptor (beta chain) was captured in a study of cytomegalovirus exposure and HLA in healthy donors. Study at large: A preliminary data release comprised 70 million to 95 million unique TCRs obtained from HLA-typed donors. Regarding the study as a whole: Among CMV-associated TCR beta chains, most appeared HLA-restricted in a later analysis. As immune exposure information, only CMV serostatus was available.

This clone has a handful of counts. Its matching antigen is unknown. Trimming took 0 bases from V and 7 from J; bases not matched to a gene: 4. There are 16 residues in the CDR3. CDR1 is MNHEY and CDR2 is SVGAGI in the germline V gene. The PCR used 60 Vbeta and 13 Jbeta primers. This table comes from immunoSEQ multiplex PCR, and its TCRdb copy is limited to in-frame clones, with some not included. The sample has roughly 200,000 clones; roughly a tenth are singletons. The source is a woman aged 25 to 39 in good health and CMV-seropositive. The sample taken for sequencing was PBMCs. V and J are TRBV6-5 and TRBJ2-1; 12 nucleotides line up with TRBD2. The CDR3 nucleotides are TGTGCCAGCAGTTACTCACTAGCGGGAGGAGGGAATGAGCAGTTCTTC. This encodes CASSYSLAGGGNEQFF.